This TCR beta chain stems from a study of blood T cell repertoires in COVID-19. Clones were sequenced by immunoSEQ multiplex PCR, and TCRdb holds only the in-frame ones, with some missing. This sample has hundreds of thousands of clones, with about four fifths found just once. CDR1 WNHNN and CDR2 SYGVQD come from the germline V gene (reference sequence). The CDR3 runs 18 residues. J lost 6 bases, V lost 2 bases, and 15 bases had no gene match. Sequencing input: peripheral blood. The receptor comes from a woman aged 40 to 49 with active or convalescent COVID-19. This chain joins TRBV10-1 and TRBJ2-1; 8 bases are a match to TRBD1. The DNA of the CDR3 is TGCGCCAGCAGTGAGAATAGCCCCTCTTCCAGGGGGCGCAATGAGCAGTTCTTC. It specifies CASSENSPSSRGRNEQFF.